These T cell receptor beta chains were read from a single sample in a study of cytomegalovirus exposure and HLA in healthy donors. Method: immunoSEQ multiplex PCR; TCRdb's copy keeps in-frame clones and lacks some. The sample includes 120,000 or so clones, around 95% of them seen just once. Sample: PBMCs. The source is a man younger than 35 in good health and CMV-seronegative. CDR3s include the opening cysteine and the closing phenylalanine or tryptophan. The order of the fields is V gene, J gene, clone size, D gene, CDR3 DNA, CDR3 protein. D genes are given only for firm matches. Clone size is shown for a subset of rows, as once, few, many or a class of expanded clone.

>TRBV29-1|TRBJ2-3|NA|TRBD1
TGCAGCGTTAGACAGGGTGGGACAGATACGCAGTATTTT
CSVRQGGTDTQYF
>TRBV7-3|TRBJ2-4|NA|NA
TGTGCCAGCAGCTTAAACGGTGCCAACGGAGCCAAAAACATTCAGTACTTC
CASSLNGANGAKNIQYF
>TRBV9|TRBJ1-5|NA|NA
TGTGCCAGCAGCGTAGCGGGGTACAATCAGCCCCAGCATTTT
CASSVAGYNQPQHF
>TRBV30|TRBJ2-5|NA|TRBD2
TGTGCCTGGATTAATCTAGCGGGACAAGAGACCCAGTACTTC
CAWINLAGQETQYF
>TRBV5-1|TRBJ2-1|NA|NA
TGCGCCAGCAGCTTGGCCTTCATTAGCGAGAGTACCAATGAGCAGTTCTTC
CASSLAFISESTNEQFF
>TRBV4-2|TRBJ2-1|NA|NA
TGTGCCAGCAGCCAGGGGGGATACAATGAGCAGTTCTTC
CASSQGGYNEQFF
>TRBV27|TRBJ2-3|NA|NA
TGTGCCAGCAGTCCTTCCGGGGGTACGCAGTATTTT
CASSPSGGTQYF
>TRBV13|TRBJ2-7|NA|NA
TGTGCCAGCAGCTTATTGGGGGCCCGACCCTACGAGCAGTACTTC
CASSLLGARPYEQYF
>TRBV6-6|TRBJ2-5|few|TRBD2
TGTGCCAGCGCGGGGGGCGGGAGGGCGGAGACCCAGTACTTC
CASAGGGRAETQYF
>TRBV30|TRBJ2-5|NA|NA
TGTGCCTGGAGTTCTAGACCGTACCAAGAGACCCAGTACTTC
CAWSSRPYQETQYF
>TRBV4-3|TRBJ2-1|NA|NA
TGCGCCAGCAGCCAAGGCCTTGGCAGCGACAATGAGCAGTTCTTC
CASSQGLGSDNEQFF
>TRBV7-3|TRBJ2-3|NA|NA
TGTGCCAGCAGCCCCGAGGGGCGGGGCTCGGATACGCAGTATTTT
CASSPEGRGSDTQYF
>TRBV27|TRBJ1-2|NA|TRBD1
TGTGCCAGCAGTACCTACAGGGGGCAAGGCTATGGCTACACCTTC
CASSTYRGQGYGYTF
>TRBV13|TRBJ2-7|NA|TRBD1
TGTGCCAGCAGCCCGTCCGGGACAGGGGGTTTCTACGAGCAGTACTTC
CASSPSGTGGFYEQYF
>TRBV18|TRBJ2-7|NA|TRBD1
TGTGCCAGCTCACCACGGGCAAGGGGGCCCACCTACGAGCAGTACTTC
CASSPRARGPTYEQYF
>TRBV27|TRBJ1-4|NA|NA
TGTGCCAGCGCTCCCCGGAGGGGAGAGGAAAAACTGTTTTTT
CASAPRRGEEKLFF
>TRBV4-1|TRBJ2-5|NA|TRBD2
TGCGCCAGCAGCCAAGAAACTAGCGCTCAAGAGACCCAGTACTTC
CASSQETSAQETQYF
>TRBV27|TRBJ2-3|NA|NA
TGTGCCAGCAGTTTATTGGTGGCTAGCCAAGATACGCAGTATTTT
CASSLLVASQDTQYF
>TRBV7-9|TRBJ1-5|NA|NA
TGTGCCAGCAGCTTAGCCAGCAGGGAGGGGGTTCAGCCCCAGCATTTT
CASSLASREGVQPQHF
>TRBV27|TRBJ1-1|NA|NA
TGTGCCAGCAGTTTCGAGGTGAACACTGAAGCTTTCTTT
CASSFEVNTEAFF
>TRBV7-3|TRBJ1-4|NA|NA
TGTGCCAGCAGTAAACCAGGTGAAAAACTGTTTTTT
CASSKPGEKLFF
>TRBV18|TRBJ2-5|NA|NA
TGTGCCAGCTCACGCGGAGGGGAGACCCAGTACTTC
CASSRGGETQYF
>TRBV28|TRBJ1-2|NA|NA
TGTGCCAGCAGTCTACGAAGTTTCAAAGTGAGGCGGAATAACTATGGCTACACCTTC
CASSLRSFKVRRNNYGYTF
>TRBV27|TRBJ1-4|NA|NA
TGTGCCGCCGGGGAAACAGATGAAAAACTGTTTTTT
CAAGETDEKLFF
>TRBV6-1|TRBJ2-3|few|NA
TGTGCCAGCGTCCGCGGGACAGCAAGCACAGATACGCAGTATTTT
CASVRGTASTDTQYF
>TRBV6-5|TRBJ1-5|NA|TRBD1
TGTGCCAGCAGTTACGGGACAGGGCTCAATCAGCCCCAGCATTTT
CASSYGTGLNQPQHF
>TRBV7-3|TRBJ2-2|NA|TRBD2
TGTGCCAGCAGCCCCCGGGGGACTACCGCAGAGCTGTTTTTT
CASSPRGTTAELFF
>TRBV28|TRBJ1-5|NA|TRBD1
TGTGCCAGCAGACTCGCAAATGACAGGGTTTTGGGTTGGGAGCCCCAGCATTTT
CASRLANDRVLGWEPQHF
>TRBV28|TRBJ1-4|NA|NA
TGTGCCAGCAGTTCAGGGTTATACGAAAAACTGTTTTTT
CASSSGLYEKLFF
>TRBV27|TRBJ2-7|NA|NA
TGTGCCAGCAGTCCTGACTTCCGCTACGAGCAGTACTTC
CASSPDFRYEQYF
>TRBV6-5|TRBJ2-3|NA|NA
TGTGCCAGCAGTTACTCGGGGGCTACGCAGTATTTT
CASSYSGATQYF
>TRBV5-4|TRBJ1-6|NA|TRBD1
TGTGCCAGCAGCATTGACGGACAGGGTTATAATTCACCCCTCCACTTT
CASSIDGQGYNSPLHF
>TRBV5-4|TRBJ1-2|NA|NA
TGTGCCAGCAGCTTAGAGATTAACTATGGCTACACCTTC
CASSLEINYGYTF